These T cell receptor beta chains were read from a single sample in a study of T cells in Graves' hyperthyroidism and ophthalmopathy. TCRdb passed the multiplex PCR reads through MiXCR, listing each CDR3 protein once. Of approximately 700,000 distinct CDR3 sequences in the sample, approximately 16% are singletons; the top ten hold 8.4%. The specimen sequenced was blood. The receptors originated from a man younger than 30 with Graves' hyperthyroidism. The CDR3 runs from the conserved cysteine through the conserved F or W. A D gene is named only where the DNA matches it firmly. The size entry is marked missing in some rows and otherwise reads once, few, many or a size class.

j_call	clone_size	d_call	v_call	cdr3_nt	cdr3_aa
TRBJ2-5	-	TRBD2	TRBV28	TGTGCCAGCACCCCGATCGGGGGGGGAGAAGAGACCCAGTACTTC	CASTPIGGGEETQYF
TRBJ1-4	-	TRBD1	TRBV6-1	TGTGCCAGCAGACGACCAGACAGGGGAGGAGAAAAACTGTTTTTT	CASRRPDRGGEKLFF
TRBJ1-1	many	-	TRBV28	TGTGCCAGCAGCCGCCGCGGGGGAACTGAAGCTTTCTTT	CASSRRGGTEAFF
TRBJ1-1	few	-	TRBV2	TGTGCCAGCAGTGAAAATGGGCTTGGGGCCACTGAAGCTTTCTTT	CASSENGLGATEAFF
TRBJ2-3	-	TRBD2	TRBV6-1	TGTGCCAGCTGGAAAAGATCTAGCGGGAAGGAACCAGATACGCAGTATTTT	CASWKRSSGKEPDTQYF
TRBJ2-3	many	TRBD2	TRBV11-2	TGTGCCAGCAGCTTACCGGGGGTAGCGGGAGGGCGCACAGATACGCAGTATTTT	CASSLPGVAGGRTDTQYF
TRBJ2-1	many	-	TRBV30	TGTGCCTGGATCCGGGACACTTCCTACAATGAGCAGTTCTTC	CAWIRDTSYNEQFF
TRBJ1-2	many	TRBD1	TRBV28	TGTGCCAGCAGGGGGACAGGGCAGGTCTATGGCTACACCTTC	CASRGTGQVYGYTF
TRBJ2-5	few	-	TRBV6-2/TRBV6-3	TGTGCCAGCAGTTACTCCCAAGAGACCCAGTACTTC	CASSYSQETQYF
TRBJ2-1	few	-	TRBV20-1	TGCAGTGCCGCCCGGGATCGCTCCTACAATGAGCAGTTCTTC	CSAARDRSYNEQFF
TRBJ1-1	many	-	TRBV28	TGTGCCAGCAGCACCGGGACCACTGAAGCTTTCTTT	CASSTGTTEAFF
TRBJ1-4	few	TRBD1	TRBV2	TGTGCCAGCAGTGCCCTGGGACAGCCTAATGAAAAACTGTTTTTT	CASSALGQPNEKLFF
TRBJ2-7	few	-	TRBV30	TGTGCCTGGAGTAGAGGGGGCGAGCAGTACTTC	CAWSRGGEQYF
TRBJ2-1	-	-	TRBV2	TGTGCCAGCATCGAGGGAAACAATGAGCAGTTCTTC	CASIEGNNEQFF
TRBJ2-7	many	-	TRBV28	TGTGCCAGCAGTCCCCTTAGGGACAAGTTCTACGAGCAGTACTTC	CASSPLRDKFYEQYF
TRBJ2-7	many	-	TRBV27	TGTGCCAGCAGTTACTCGAGTGGGACACACGCTCGCGAGCAGTACTTC	CASSYSSGTHAREQYF
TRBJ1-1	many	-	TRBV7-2	TGTGCCAACTATTGGGGCACTGAAGCTTTCTTT	CANYWGTEAFF
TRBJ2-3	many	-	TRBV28	TGTGCCAGCAGTTTAACGGGGGGCAGGGTAGATACGCAGTATTTT	CASSLTGGRVDTQYF
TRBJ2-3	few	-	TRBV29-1	TGCAGCGTTGGAGAAGATACGCAGTATTTT	CSVGEDTQYF
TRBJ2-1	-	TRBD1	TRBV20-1	TGCAGTGCTAAACCGGGACAGGGGGCCTACAATGAGCAGTTCTTC	CSAKPGQGAYNEQFF
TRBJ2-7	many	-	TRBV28	TGTGCCAGCAGTTTACCCTTGGCAGGGGAAACCTACGAGCAGTACTTC	CASSLPLAGETYEQYF
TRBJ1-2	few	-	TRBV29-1	TGCAGCGTTGGGGCCGTTGCTAACTATGGCTACACCTTC	CSVGAVANYGYTF
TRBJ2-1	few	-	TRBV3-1	TGTGCCAGCAGCCAAGATGGACCGACGGATTACAATGAGCAGTTCTTC	CASSQDGPTDYNEQFF
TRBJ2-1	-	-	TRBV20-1	TGCAGTGCTACAGGGGCACATGAGCAGTTCTTC	CSATGAHEQFF
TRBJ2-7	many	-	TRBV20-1	TGCAGTGCTACAAGCGGTCAGGGAAGCTCCTACGAGCAGTACTTC	CSATSGQGSSYEQYF
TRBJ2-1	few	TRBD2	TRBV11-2	TGTGCCAGCAGCTTAGAAGCGGGAGGTTACAATGAGCAGTTCTTC	CASSLEAGGYNEQFF
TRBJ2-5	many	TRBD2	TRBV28	TGTGCCACCCGCCTAGCGGGAGGCTACCAAGAGACCCAGTACTTC	CATRLAGGYQETQYF
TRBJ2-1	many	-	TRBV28	TGTGCCAGCAGTTTACTGACCCCCGAGCAGTTCTTC	CASSLLTPEQFF
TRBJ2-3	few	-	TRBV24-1	TGTGCCACCAGTGAGTCGGAGGGGGCGGAAGATACGCAGTATTTT	CATSESEGAEDTQYF
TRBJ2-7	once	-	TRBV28	TGTGCCAGCAGTTACTCGGGTGGGCACTACGAGCAGTACTTC	CASSYSGGHYEQYF
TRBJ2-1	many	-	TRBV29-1	TGCAGCGTTCAGGGTAGTTATTCCTACAATGAGCAGTTCTTC	CSVQGSYSYNEQFF
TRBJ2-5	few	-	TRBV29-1	TGCAGCGTTGGTCTCCGGCTCCAAGAGACCCAGTACTTC	CSVGLRLQETQYF
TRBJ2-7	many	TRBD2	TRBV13	TGTGCCAGCAGCTTCCGGGGCCTAGCGGACTACGAGCAGTACTTC	CASSFRGLADYEQYF
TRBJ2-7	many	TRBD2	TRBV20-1	TGCAGTGCTTTTCTAGCGGGAGGGCCGGGAGGCGAGCAGTACTTC	CSAFLAGGPGGEQYF
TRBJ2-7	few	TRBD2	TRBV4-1	TGCGCCAGCAGCCCTAGACTAGCGGGAGGGCCCTACGAGCAGTACTTC	CASSPRLAGGPYEQYF
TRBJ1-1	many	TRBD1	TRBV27	TGTGCCAGCAGCCGACGACAGGGGTTGACTGAAGCTTTCTTT	CASSRRQGLTEAFF
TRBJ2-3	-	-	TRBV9	TGTGCCAGCAGCGTAGTGGACGGAAACACAGATGCGCAGTATTTT	CASSVVDGNTDAQYF
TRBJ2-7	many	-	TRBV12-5	TGTGCTAGTGGTTTGGTACGTACAGGTGATTATCCGCGCGAGCAGTACTTC	CASGLVRTGDYPREQYF
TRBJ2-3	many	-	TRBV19	TGTGCCAGTAGTATAGATAGGACGAGAGATACGCAGTATTTT	CASSIDRTRDTQYF
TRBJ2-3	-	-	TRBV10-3	TGTGCCATCAGGGAAACGGGGAACACAGATACGCAGTATTTT	CAIRETGNTDTQYF
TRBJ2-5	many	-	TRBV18	TGTGCCAGCTCACCACGCCAAGAGACCCAGTACTTC	CASSPRQETQYF
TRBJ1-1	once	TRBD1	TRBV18	TGTGCCAGCTCACCACTCACAGGGGAGGACACTGAAGCTTTCTTT	CASSPLTGEDTEAFF
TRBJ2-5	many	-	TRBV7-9	TGTGCCAGCAGCCGACAGGAATCCCTTAGGGAGACCCAGTACTTC	CASSRQESLRETQYF
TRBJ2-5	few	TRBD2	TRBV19	TGTGCCAGTAGTATAGAACTAGCGGGAGTCCAAGAGACCCAGTACTTC	CASSIELAGVQETQYF
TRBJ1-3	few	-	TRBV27	TGTGCCAGCAGTGTGGAGTGGGGGTCTGGAAACACCATATATTTT	CASSVEWGSGNTIYF
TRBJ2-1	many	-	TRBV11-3	TGTGCCACCGCCCCGGATGGGGTGAATGAGCAGTTCTTC	CATAPDGVNEQFF
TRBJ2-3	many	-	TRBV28	TGTGCCAGCCCCCCTGGAGGAGGGGCCACAGATACGCAGTATTTT	CASPPGGGATDTQYF